Sequencing of this T cell receptor beta chain was carried out in a study of T-cell memory formation after mild COVID-19. V lost 3 bases, J lost 9 bases, and 11 bases lay in between. Germline V gene sequence: CDR1 SGDLS, CDR2 YYNGEE. CDR3 length: 12 residues. MiXCR, applied by TCRdb to the 5' RACE reads, yields one record per CDR3 protein. This sample has roughly 68,000 distinct CDR3 sequences, with over 15% found just once. This clonotype was observed a handful of times. This receptor was obtained from an adult woman who had mild COVID-19 (a few samples of this study predate the infection). Cell type and time point are not known. Input material: PBMCs or a T cell subset sorted from them (not recorded which). The rearrangement uses TRBV9 and TRBJ2-3; D perhaps matches TRBD2 (6 bases). CDR3 loop: CASSGRDFTQYF. The CDR3 DNA is TGTGCCAGCAGCGGAAGGGACTTCACGCAGTATTTT.